Here is one T cell receptor beta chain with its context. Its antigen is still unknown. Base quality data are lacking; no much larger clone is found one base away. These reads were obtained on an Illumina HiSeq 1500. The public reads were reanalyzed by TCRdb: fastp trimming at Q25, MiXCR alignment, in-frame beta chains only. Each entry is one CDR3 protein sequence, shown with its most common DNA and genes. In this sample the table shows roughly 800,000 distinct CDR3 sequences, approximately 32% of which occur a single time. 10% to 15% of the sample goes to the ten largest clones. The treatment or condition label corresponds to: in vitro stimulation with specific CMV peptide epitopes to enrich CMV-specific T cells. The data were taken from a study of T cell repertoires in cytomegalovirus infection (dated by TCRdb to between 2017 and 2020). About the full investigation: The peptide stimulations were aimed at well-studied HLA-B-restricted epitopes as well as recently identified HLA-C-restricted CMV epitopes, whose presentation resists viral immunomodulation. Because public TCR beta signatures pointed to carriage of CMV infection together with the matching HLA type, the HLA type of each donor mattered for the analysis.

Trimming leaves V shorter by 1 base and J shorter by 8 bases, with the junction holding 8 bases beyond the gene matches. As encoded in the germline V gene, CDR1 is SGHVS while CDR2 is FNYEAQ. Including cysteine and phenylalanine, the CDR3 has 15 amino acids. Only CDR3 DNA remains: 45 bases, in frame from the first base. The paper as a whole reports these results and caveats: In both this cohort and an independent roughly 350-donor cohort, the cumulative frequency of public TCR beta family members distinguished carriers of CMV infection plus the relevant HLA type. In the ex vivo response, HLA-C-restricted CMV-specific TCR beta clonotypes were dominant, and in two of eight donors the single most frequent clonotype came from this HLA-C-restricted group.

The chain is encoded by TRBV7-6 joined to TRBJ1-2; TRBD1 lines up with 9 middle nucleotides. The input for sequencing was cultured CD8+ T cells from PBMCs, taken from culture after CMV antigen stimulation. This receptor was obtained from a human donor in good health (CMV status not recorded). Some clones in this sample may be carry-over from other donors' samples. The CDR3 amino acid sequence is: CASSLEPGTGSGYTF. The DNA reads as follows: TGTGCCAGCAGCTTAGAACCCGGGACAGGGAGCGGCTACACCTTC. Here the CDR3 is joined to the reference TRBV7-6 and TRBJ1-2 genes, and the full variable domain is: GAGVSQSPRYKVTKRGQDVALRCDPISGHVSLYWYRQALGQGPEFLTYFNYEAQQDKSGLPNDRFSAERPEGSISTLTIQRTEQRDSAMYRCASSLEPGTGSGYTFGSGTRLTVV.